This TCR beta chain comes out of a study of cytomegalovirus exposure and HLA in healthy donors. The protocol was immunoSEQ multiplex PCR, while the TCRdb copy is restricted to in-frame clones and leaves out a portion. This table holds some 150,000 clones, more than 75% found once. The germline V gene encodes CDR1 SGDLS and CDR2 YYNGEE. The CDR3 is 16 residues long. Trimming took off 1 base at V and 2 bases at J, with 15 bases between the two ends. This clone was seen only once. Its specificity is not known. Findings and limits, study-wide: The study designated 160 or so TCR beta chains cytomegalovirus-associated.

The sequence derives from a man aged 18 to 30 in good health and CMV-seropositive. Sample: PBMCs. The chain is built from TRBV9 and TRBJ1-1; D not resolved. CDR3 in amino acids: CASSVFDWSVNTEAFF. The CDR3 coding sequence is TGTGCCAGCAGCGTATTCGATTGGAGTGTCAACACTGAAGCTTTCTTT.